The present entry profiles one T cell receptor (beta chain) with its context. This entry comes from a study of Tregs in tolerant kidney transplant recipients. The CDR3 covers 16 residues. The V and J ends lost 1 base and 7 bases respectively, with 19 bases between them. Germline V CDR1 and CDR2: SEHNR, FQNEAQ (reference sequence). TCRdb keeps only in-frame clones here, not all; method: immunoSEQ multiplex PCR. In the table there are 85,000 to 95,000 clones, around 90% of which are singletons. The TCR originated in a human donor in good health. The chain recombines TRBV7-9 with TRBJ1-1, with D possibly TRBD1 on 6 matching bases. The sample taken for sequencing was CD8+ T cells from blood. The CDR3 DNA sequence: TGTGCCAGCAGCTTAGGGTCAGGAGGGAAGGGGGTTGAAGCTTTCTTT. This translates into CASSLGSGGKGVEAFF.